This T cell receptor (beta chain) derives from a study of CD8 T cells in ankylosing spondylitis. Study-wide points: Among TCR beta sequences, a motif of eight highly homologous variants appeared characteristic of ankylosing spondylitis blood. Reportedly, disease-linked clones are significantly enriched in ankylosing spondylitis patients' matched synovial fluid. Disease-linked clones were CD8+ and relatively rare in peripheral blood.

TCR beta libraries were made by quantitative 5'-RACE with molecular barcodes. TCRdb reanalysed the 5' RACE reads using MiXCR and keeps one entry per CDR3 protein. The table records around 140,000 distinct CDR3 sequences, 9.5% to 12% of them present only once. In this sample, this clonotype turned up many times. Its matching antigen is unknown. Germline-derived CDR1 and CDR2 are SGHTA and FQGNSA. The CDR3 runs 14 residues. Trimming took 5 bases from V and 4 from J, leaving 14 bases between them. The source of this sequence is a female donor with ankylosing spondylitis or in good health (not recorded which). The V gene is TRBV7-2, the J gene TRBJ1-1; TRBD1 might be the D (6 bases). Material: blood, either unsorted or a sorted T cell fraction (not recorded which). The CDR3, as DNA: TGTGCCAGCAGCCTACAGGGAGAGAGCACTGAAGCTTTCTTT. Translation gives CASSLQGESTEAFF.